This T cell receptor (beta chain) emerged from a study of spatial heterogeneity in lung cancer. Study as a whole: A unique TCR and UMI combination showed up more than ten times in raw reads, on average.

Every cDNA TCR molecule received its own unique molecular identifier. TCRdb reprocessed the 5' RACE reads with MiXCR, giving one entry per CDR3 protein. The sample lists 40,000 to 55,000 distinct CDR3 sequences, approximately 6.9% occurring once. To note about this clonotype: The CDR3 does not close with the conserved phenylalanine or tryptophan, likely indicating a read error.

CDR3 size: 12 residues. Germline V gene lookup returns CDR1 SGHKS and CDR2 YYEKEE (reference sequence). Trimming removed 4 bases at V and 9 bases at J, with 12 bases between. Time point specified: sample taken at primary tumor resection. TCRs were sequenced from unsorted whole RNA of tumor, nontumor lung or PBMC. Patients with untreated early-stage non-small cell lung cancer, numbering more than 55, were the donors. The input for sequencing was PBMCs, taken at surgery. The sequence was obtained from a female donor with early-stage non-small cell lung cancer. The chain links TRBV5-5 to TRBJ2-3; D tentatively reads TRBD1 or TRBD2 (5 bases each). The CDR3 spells CASSRDHSTQYL. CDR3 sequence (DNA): TGTGCCAGCAGCCGGGACCACTCGACGCAGTATCTT.